Included here is one T cell receptor (beta chain) sequence, with context. The CDR3 has 16 amino acids. Trimming cost V 0 bases and J 5 bases; bases outside gene matches: 7. CDR1 and CDR2 from the germline V gene are SEHNR and FQNEAQ (reference sequence). The data stem from a study of blood T cell repertoires in COVID-19. The overall study: The cDNA or gDNA used as material had been derived from T cells, B-cell-depleted T cells, or PBMCs.

The authors' processing: Amplification of reference gene primers was used by the study to estimate nucleated cell counts. Profiling relied on immunoSEQ multiplex PCR, and the TCRdb table lists in-frame clones only, not all of them. Clonal size and the V and J genes are those of that table, whereas D and trimming came from the DNA. Of 60,000 to 75,000 clones in the sample, around 85% were seen once. The J gene is TRBJ2-3, the V gene TRBV7-9; 8 bases fit TRBD2. The clonotype comes from a woman aged 80 or older with acute or convalescent COVID-19. Sequences were obtained from peripheral blood. The CDR3 spells CASSLARAGGGDTQYF. CDR3 DNA: TGTGCCAGCAGCTTAGCGCGGGCGGGAGGAGGAGATACGCAGTATTTT.